The next 26 T cell receptor beta chains were all read from a single sample in a study of T cell responses to AZD1222 COVID-19 vaccine. Some clones are missing from TCRdb's copy, which holds only in-frame ones; the method was immunoSEQ multiplex PCR. The profile covers about 100,000 clones, with 86% appearing a single time and about 6% taken by the ten largest. The specimen comprised peripheral blood, sampled on day 0 of AZD1222 vaccination. The receptors here all came from an adult in good health.

The chain joins TRBV6-1 to TRBJ2-2; D tentatively fits TRBD1 or TRBD2 (5 bases each). V gave up 2 bases and J gave up 2 bases, with 9 bases separating them. Germline CDR1 MNHNS, CDR2 SASEGT. The CDR3 has 15 residues. CDR3 in DNA: TGTGCCAGCAGTGAATTCGGGGCTAACACCGGGGAGCTGTTTTTT. Protein sequence: CASSEFGANTGELFF.

This clone was counted a single time. The V gene is TRBV5-1, the J gene TRBJ1-4; unclear D gene. CDR1 is SGHRS and CDR2 is YFSETQ in the germline V gene. This CDR3 has 16 amino acids. Trimming shortened V by 0 bases and J by 0 bases, and 9 bases separated the two germline ends. In DNA form, the CDR3 reads TGCGCCAGCAGCTTGGCCCTGGGGTCAACTAATGAAAAACTGTTTTTT. Amino acid sequence: CASSLALGSTNEKLFF. The whole variable domain, filled in from reference TRBV5-1 and TRBJ1-4, reads KAGVTQTPRYLIKTRGQQVTLSCSPISGHRSVSWYQQTPGQGLQFLFEYFSETQRNKGNFPGRFSGRQFSNSRSEMNVSTLELGDSALYLCASSLALGSTNEKLFFGSGTQLSVL.

The chain links TRBV7-9 to TRBJ2-1, with D maybe TRBD1 (6 bases). This CDR3 has 14 residues. Germline CDR1 is SEHNR and CDR2 is FQNEAQ (reference sequence). Trimming shortened V by 3 bases and J by 5 bases, and 11 bases separated the two germline ends. The CDR3 loop reads CASSFRGTHNEQFF. CDR3 DNA: TGTGCCAGCAGCTTTAGGGGGACCCACAATGAGCAGTTCTTC.

This clone was counted a few times. CDR3 nucleotide sequence: TGTGCCAGCAGCCAAACAGGGGAGACTGGAAACACCATATATTTT. Translated, it gives CASSQTGETGNTIYF. The rearrangement links TRBV3-1 (or the pseudogene TRBV3-2) to TRBJ1-3; TRBD1 agrees at 7 bases. In germline, CDR1 is LGHDT, CDR2 YNNKEL (reference sequence). The V segment lost 2 bases and the J segment 2 bases; nucleotides outside the gene matches: 3. The CDR3 extends over 15 amino acids.

This chain joins TRBV1 and TRBJ2-1; the table gives TRBD2 as D, unverified against the DNA. TRBV1 is described as a pseudogene. CDR3 length: 20 residues. The CDR3 loop is CTSSQDLGRGGEILNNEQFF. The CDR3 bases are TGCACCAGCAGCCAAGATCTTGGGCGGGGGGGCGAAATTCTCAACAATGAGCAGTTCTTC.

The rearrangement joins TRBV19 to TRBJ2-5, with no clear D. The CDR3 spans 15 residues. V was pared by 6 bases and J by 5 bases, with 19 bases between. Germline V gives CDR1 LNHDA, CDR2 SQIVND (reference sequence). CDR3 sequence: CASSTESDFGETQYF. DNA for the CDR3: TGTGCCAGTAGCACGGAGAGCGATTTTGGGGAGACCCAGTACTTC.

V usage is TRBV19 and J usage is TRBJ2-1, with TRBD1 as a possible D gene (5 bases). Germline assignment: CDR1 LNHDA and CDR2 SQIVND (reference sequence). CDR3 length equals 15 residues. V gave up 3 bases and J gave up 4 bases, with 13 bases separating them. In nucleotides, the CDR3 is TGTGCCAGTAGTATGATAGGGGCAGGGTACAATGAGCAGTTCTTC. Protein: CASSMIGAGYNEQFF.

The V and J genes are TRBV3-1 (or the pseudogene TRBV3-2) and TRBJ1-2; 9 nucleotides align to TRBD1. CDR3 size: 16 residues. Per germline, CDR1 LGHDT and CDR2 YNNKEL (reference sequence). The ends lost 4 bases at V and 7 bases at J; junction bases unmatched: 13. The CDR3 nucleotides read TGTGCCAGCAGCCGCCCCACAGGGGGCGCGGCGGCTGGCTACACCTTC. Encoded protein: CASSRPTGGAAAGYTF.

The chain carries TRBV7-8 and TRBJ2-1; 10 bases line up with TRBD2. CDR1 is SGHVS and CDR2 is FQNEAQ in the germline V gene. The V gene end was trimmed by 6 bases and the J gene end by 5 bases; junction bases not matched to a gene: 4. CDR3 length: 14 residues. CDR3 amino acids: CASRKTSGHNEQFF. As DNA, the CDR3 is TGTGCCAGCAGAAAGACTAGCGGGCACAATGAGCAGTTCTTC. The entire variable domain, with the rest obtained from reference TRBV7-8 and TRBJ2-1, is as follows: GAGVSQSPRYKVAKRGQDVALRCDPISGHVSLFWYQQALGQGPEFLTYFQNEAQLDKSGLPSDRFFAERPEGSVSTLKIQRTQQEDSAVYLCASRKTSGHNEQFFGPGTRLTVL.

The V gene is TRBV5-5, the J gene TRBJ1-3; D unresolved. Trimming took 0 bases from V and 0 from J, leaving 7 bases between them. This CDR3 is 15 amino acids long. The germline V gene encodes CDR1 SGHKS and CDR2 YYEKEE (reference sequence). The CDR3 sequence: CASSLGFISGNTIYF. The CDR3 DNA is TGTGCCAGCAGCTTGGGATTTATCTCTGGAAACACCATATATTTT.

This clone occurred once. This CDR3 reads CASTTGSTFAGQQFF. CDR3 coding DNA: TGTGCCAGCACGACAGGGTCAACCTTCGCGGGGCAGCAGTTCTTC. The genes are TRBV2 and TRBJ2-1, with D possibly TRBD1 on 7 matching bases. CDR1 SNHLY and CDR2 FYNNEI come from the germline V gene. Trimming pared 7 bases from V and 11 bases from J, leaving 24 bases between. This CDR3 has 15 amino acids.

The table lists this clone with a count of one. The J gene is TRBJ1-2, the V gene TRBV29-1, with 7 nucleotides matching TRBD1. V shed 7 bases and J 8 bases; nucleotides not matched to a gene: 10. This CDR3 comprises 12 residues. Germline lookup yields CDR1 SQVTM and CDR2 ANQGSEA. The CDR3 loop is CSAGRGAEGYTF. As DNA, the CDR3 is TGCAGCGCTGGCAGGGGGGCGGAAGGCTACACCTTC.

The chain is built from TRBV6-5 and TRBJ1-6, with 9 bases fitting TRBD1. Trimming took 6 bases from V and 8 from J; bases not matched to a gene: 8. Germline CDR1 is MNHEY and CDR2 is SVGAGI. This CDR3 has 15 residues. Written as DNA, the CDR3 is TGTGCCAGCAGGGACAGGGGACTTTGGGATTCACCCCTCCACTTT. This translates into CASRDRGLWDSPLHF.

The genes are TRBV7-9 and TRBJ2-7; D is possibly TRBD1 (6 bases). Trimming left V 2 bases short and J 4 bases short, with 6 bases between. The CDR3 covers 12 residues. CDR1 is SEHNR and CDR2 is FQNEAQ in the germline V gene (reference sequence). CDR3 region: CASSLTGYEQYF. CDR3 nucleotides: TGTGCCAGCAGCTTAACAGGGTACGAGCAGTACTTC.

The chain employs TRBV10-1 and TRBJ2-5; perhaps TRBD1 as D (6 bases). This CDR3 contains 12 residues. CDR1 is WNHNN and CDR2 is SYGVQD in the germline V gene (reference sequence). Trimming left V 11 bases short and J 5 bases short, with 15 bases between. The CDR3 nucleotides are TGCGCCGCCGAACAGGGCATGGAGACCCAGTACTTC. Amino acids: CAAEQGMETQYF.

The gene calls are TRBV5-1 and TRBJ2-5, with a weak D call TRBD1 (5 bases). From germline, CDR1 is SGHRS and CDR2 YFSETQ. Trimming removed 3 bases from V and 4 bases from J, with 10 bases in between. The CDR3 spans 13 residues. The CDR3 spells CASSSGFGETQYF. In DNA form, the CDR3 reads TGCGCCAGCAGCTCAGGGTTTGGAGAGACCCAGTACTTC.

This sequence joins TRBV27 and TRBJ1-2, with D possibly matching TRBD1 (5 bases). Trimming removed 2 bases from V and 2 bases from J, with 12 bases in between. Germline-derived CDR1 and CDR2 are MNHEY and SMNVEV (reference sequence). The CDR3 totals 15 residues. The DNA of the CDR3 is TGTGCCAGCAGTTTAGACGGAGCAGGGAACTATGGCTACACCTTC. Translated: CASSLDGAGNYGYTF.

The sample holds a few counts of this clone. For the CDR3, the DNA is TGTGCCAGCAGCCAGGCGGGACAGGGCATTAATTCACCCCTCCACTTT. Translating it yields CASSQAGQGINSPLHF. The chain links TRBV4-2 to TRBJ1-6; TRBD1 matches at 9 bases. V lost 3 bases and J lost 6; bases outside the gene matches: 6. This CDR3 is built from 16 residues. CDR1 LGHNA and CDR2 YNFKEQ come from the germline V gene.

The chain couples TRBV30 to TRBJ1-6; 7 bases are shared with TRBD1. After removal of 8 bases from V and 7 bases from J, the junction contained 11 bases not matched to a gene. Germline V gives CDR1 GTSNPN, CDR2 SVGIG (reference sequence). The CDR3 loop spans 14 amino acids. CDR3 loop: CAQMGRGKNSPLHF. CDR3 sequence (DNA): TGTGCCCAAATGGGCAGGGGGAAAAATTCACCCCTCCACTTT.

This clone was detected only a few times. This chain connects TRBV5-5 to TRBJ1-4; 8 positions match TRBD1. V shed 4 bases and J 10 bases; nucleotides not matched to a gene: 9. This CDR3 contains 14 residues. Per germline, CDR1 SGHKS and CDR2 YYEKEE (reference sequence). This chain's CDR3 is CASSLRTGLVKLFF. The CDR3 nucleotides read TGTGCCAGCAGCCTGAGGACAGGGCTGGTAAAACTGTTTTTT.

This clone showed up just once. CDR3 region: CASSVGTRGTGELFF. For the CDR3, the DNA is TGTGCCAGCAGCGTAGGGACTAGGGGCACCGGGGAGCTGTTTTTT. The rearrangement links TRBV9 to TRBJ2-2; 7 nucleotides line up with TRBD2. The CDR3 is 15 amino acids. Unmatched junction bases numbered 3, after V lost 0 bases and J lost 4 bases. Looked up from germline, CDR1 is SGDLS and CDR2 is YYNGEE.

V and J are TRBV7-8 and TRBJ1-4; 7 bases are a match to TRBD1. This CDR3 spans 15 amino acids. In germline, CDR1 is SGHVS, CDR2 FQNEAQ. V was pared by 5 bases and J by 7 bases, with 10 bases of the junction left unmatched. The CDR3 region has the DNA TGTGCCAGCAGCGCCCACAGGGGTCGGAGTGAAAAACTGTTTTTT. Protein sequence: CASSAHRGRSEKLFF. The full variable domain, rest sourced from reference TRBV7-8 and TRBJ1-4, is GAGVSQSPRYKVAKRGQDVALRCDPISGHVSLFWYQQALGQGPEFLTYFQNEAQLDKSGLPSDRFFAERPEGSVSTLKIQRTQQEDSAVYLCASSAHRGRSEKLFFGSGTQLSVL.

This clone showed up just once. The genes are TRBV11-2 and TRBJ1-3; D perhaps matches TRBD1 (6 bases). Per the germline V gene, CDR1 is SGHAT and CDR2 is FQNNGV. V dropped 2 bases and J dropped 0 bases, with 14 bases sitting between them. The CDR3 length is 17 residues. The chain's CDR3 is CASSLTQTGLSGNTIYF. The CDR3 coding sequence is TGTGCCAGCAGCTTAACCCAGACAGGCCTCTCTGGAAACACCATATATTTT.

This chain connects TRBV7-6 to TRBJ2-1; TRBD2 is a possible D gene (5 bases). V was shortened by 3 bases and J by 0 bases, with 12 bases between the two germline ends. CDR1 is SGHVS, CDR2 FNYEAQ, per germline. The CDR3 contains 16 residues. CDR3 coding DNA: TGTGCCAGCAGCTTCTCCGGAGGACCCTCCTACAATGAGCAGTTCTTC. Amino acid sequence: CASSFSGGPSYNEQFF.

This clone was detected a few times. The chain joins TRBV6-6 to TRBJ1-2; maybe TRBD1 (6 bases). V was pared by 6 bases and J by 6 bases, with 14 bases between. The germline V gene has CDR1 MNHNY and CDR2 SVGAGI (reference sequence). The CDR3 sequence is 13 residues long. In DNA form, the CDR3 reads TGTGCCAGCAGCCCCCGACAGGCCCATGGCTACACCTTC. Protein: CASSPRQAHGYTF.

V and J are TRBV19 and TRBJ1-1, with unresolved D. The germline CDR1 and CDR2 sequences are LNHDA and SQIVND (reference sequence). This CDR3 is built from 13 residues. Between the trimmed V and J ends, which lost 4 bases and 0 bases, there was a span of 6 bases. The CDR3 sequence: CASSTRVNTEAFF. For the CDR3, the DNA is TGTGCCAGTAGTACAAGGGTGAACACTGAAGCTTTCTTT.